These 25 T cell receptor beta chains came from one sample sequenced in a study of T cell responses to AZD1222 COVID-19 vaccine. Profiled with immunoSEQ multiplex PCR; TCRdb holds only in-frame clones, not every one. The table records roughly 120,000 clones, 88% of them present only once. Specimen: peripheral blood, collected on day 0 of MenACWY control vaccination. These TCRs come from an adult in good health.

The chain employs TRBV5-8 and TRBJ2-4; D may be TRBD1 (6 bases). This CDR3 is 18 amino acids long. The ends were cut back, 3 bases at V and 0 bases at J, with 19 bases in the middle. Germline CDR1 is SGHTS and CDR2 is YDEGEE. CDR3 in DNA: TGTGCCAGCAGCTCCGGATACGGACAGAAAGTAGCCAAAAACATTCAGTACTTC. Protein sequence: CASSSGYGQKVAKNIQYF. The entire variable domain, with the rest obtained from reference TRBV5-8 and TRBJ2-4, is as follows: EAGVTQSPTHLIKTRGQQATLRCSPISGHTSVYWYQQALGLGLQFLLWYDEGEERNRGNFPPRFSGRQFPNYSSELNVNALELEDSALYLCASSSGYGQKVAKNIQYFGAGTRLSVL.

In its sample, this clone was seen a few times. This chain joins TRBV6-1 and TRBJ2-5; possibly TRBD2 for D (5 bases). Looked up from germline, CDR1 is MNHNS and CDR2 is SASEGT. The CDR3 runs to 14 residues. V was shortened by 1 base and J by 4 bases, with 10 bases between the two germline ends. The CDR3 nucleotides are TGTGCCAGCAGTGAAGACGGGATCCGAGAGACCCAGTACTTC. It specifies CASSEDGIRETQYF.

V and J are TRBV6-5 and TRBJ1-4, with D tentatively TRBD1 (5 bases). Trimming took 8 bases from V and 5 from J, leaving 15 bases between them. Looked up from germline, CDR1 is MNHEY and CDR2 is SVGAGI. The CDR3 runs 14 residues. This chain's CDR3 is CASYPRDGNEKLFF. Written as DNA, the CDR3 is TGTGCCAGCTACCCCCGGGACGGGAATGAAAAACTGTTTTTT.

The chain carries TRBV5-4 and TRBJ1-1; D is unclear. The CDR3 length is 14 residues. Germline loops: CDR1 SGHNT, CDR2 YYREEE (reference sequence). The V gene lost 0 bases and the J gene lost 4 bases, with 10 bases spanning the gap. The CDR3 coding sequence is TGTGCCAGCAGCTTGGGAGGCTTAATCACTGAAGCTTTCTTT. This gives the protein CASSLGGLITEAFF.

The J gene is TRBJ2-1, the V gene TRBV7-3; D gene unclear. This CDR3 is 16 amino acids long. With 4 bases removed from V and 8 bases from J, the gap between germline ends came to 21 bases. CDR1 and CDR2 from the germline V gene are SGHTA and FQGTGA. CDR3 amino acids: CASSSNGLISGHEQFF. The CDR3 DNA reads as TGTGCCAGCAGCTCGAACGGGCTGATCTCCGGACATGAGCAGTTCTTC.

This rearrangement joins TRBV30 to TRBJ2-7; D gene unclear. Germline CDR1 GTSNPN, CDR2 SVGIG (reference sequence). Trimming shortened V by 2 bases and J by 2 bases, and 10 bases separated the two germline ends. The CDR3 covers 13 residues. CDR3 sequence reads: CAWSSRPPYEQYF. Here the CDR3 DNA reads TGTGCCTGGAGTTCCCGTCCCCCCTACGAGCAGTACTTC.

Written as DNA, the CDR3 is TGTGCCAGCAGCAGAAACCCCGTCAGGATCTATGGCTACACCTTC. It specifies CASSRNPVRIYGYTF. This chain connects TRBV28 to TRBJ1-2; D gene ambiguous. The CDR3 is 15 amino acids. Germline V gene sequence: CDR1 MDHEN, CDR2 SYDVKM. With 6 bases removed from V and 4 bases from J, the gap between germline ends came to 18 bases.

This chain links TRBV6-5 with TRBJ1-6; D remains unclear. This CDR3 has 14 residues. Trimming removed 5 bases at V and 3 bases at J, with 8 bases between. Germline assignment: CDR1 MNHEY and CDR2 SVGAGI. The CDR3 nucleotides read TGTGCCAGCAGTCGAGCAGACTATAATTCACCCCTCCACTTT. Translating gives CASSRADYNSPLHF.

This clone was picked up one time. The gene calls are TRBV3-1 (or the pseudogene TRBV3-2) and TRBJ2-7; D gene ambiguous. This CDR3 has 14 amino acids. Looked up from germline, CDR1 is LGHDT and CDR2 is YNNKEL (reference sequence). V was trimmed by 0 bases and J by 1 base, leaving 7 bases between them. The CDR3 DNA is TGTGCCAGCAGCCAAGATCTGCGGTCCTACGAGCAGTACTTC. Protein: CASSQDLRSYEQYF.

The chain carries TRBV4-1 and TRBJ1-5; D is perhaps TRBD1 (5 bases). Trimming removed 1 base from V and 2 bases from J, with 9 bases in between. CDR1 is MGHRA and CDR2 is YSYEKL in the germline V gene. The CDR3 sequence is 15 residues long. CDR3 protein: CASSQGLQGNQPQHF. CDR3 coding DNA: TGCGCCAGCAGCCAAGGGTTACAGGGCAATCAGCCCCAGCATTTT.

This clone was recorded a few times. The rearrangement links TRBV5-1 to TRBJ2-7, with 8 positions matching TRBD1. The CDR3 has 13 amino acids. CDR1 SGHRS and CDR2 YFSETQ come from the germline V gene. V was pared by 4 bases and J by 5 bases, with 5 bases of the junction left unmatched. The CDR3 sequence: CASSPETGDEQYF. DNA of the CDR3: TGCGCCAGCAGCCCGGAGACAGGGGACGAGCAGTACTTC.

CDR3 DNA: TGTGCCAGCAGCCAAGAAGGGGGGTGGCGGGCAAACGAGCAGTACTTC. This translates into CASSQEGGWRANEQYF. The chain couples TRBV3-1 (or the pseudogene TRBV3-2) to TRBJ2-7, with D possibly called TRBD1 or TRBD2 (6 bases each). This CDR3 has 16 amino acids. V gave up 0 bases and J gave up 5 bases, with 17 bases separating them. CDR1 is LGHDT and CDR2 is YNNKEL in the germline V gene (reference sequence).

This clone was detected only a few times. V and J are TRBV28 and TRBJ2-2; the D gene is possibly TRBD2 (6 bases). CDR3 length equals 12 residues. From germline, CDR1 is MDHEN and CDR2 SYDVKM. The V end lost 6 bases, the J end lost 7 bases, and 9 bases lay between the germline ends. CDR3 DNA sequence: TGTGCCAGCAGAACTAGCCACGGGGAGCTGTTTTTT. This encodes CASRTSHGELFF.

The chain uses TRBV5-5 and TRBJ2-1; tentatively, D is TRBD2 (5 bases). From germline, CDR1 is SGHKS and CDR2 YYEKEE (reference sequence). V lost 6 bases to trimming and J lost 6 bases, with 13 bases between them. The CDR3 is 13 amino acids. For the CDR3, the DNA is TGTGCCAGCACCTCCGGGGATGTCAATGAGCAGTTCTTC. Protein: CASTSGDVNEQFF.

This sequence joins TRBV2 and TRBJ1-3, with D tentatively TRBD1 (5 bases). V was trimmed by 5 bases and J by 0 bases, leaving 20 bases between them. CDR3 length: 18 residues. Germline-derived CDR1 and CDR2 are SNHLY and FYNNEI. Written as DNA, the CDR3 is TGTGCCAGCAGTTCCGCCTCGGGACTCTCGAGCTCTGGAAACACCATATATTTT. Translated, it gives CASSSASGLSSSGNTIYF.

Regarding this clone: Compared with germline, one end of the junction differs, possibly owing to a read error. The chain joins TRBV6-5 to TRBJ2-7; TRBD2 matches 7 bases. The CDR3 runs 11 residues. Per germline, CDR1 MNHEY and CDR2 SVGAGI. This CDR3 reads CTSYGGGEQYF. DNA of the CDR3: TGTACCAGCTATGGGGGGGGCGAGCAGTACTTC.

The rearrangement joins TRBV5-4 to TRBJ2-3; 9 positions match TRBD2. The germline V gene has CDR1 SGHNT and CDR2 YYREEE (reference sequence). The V gene end was trimmed by 1 base and the J gene end by 0 bases; junction bases not matched to a gene: 0. CDR3 length: 15 amino acids. For the CDR3, the DNA is TGTGCCAGCAGCTTGCTAGCGGGAAGCACAGATACGCAGTATTTT. It codes for CASSLLAGSTDTQYF.

The V call is TRBV2, the J call TRBJ1-5; 7 bases align to TRBD1. The CDR3 is 14 residues long. CDR1 and CDR2 from the germline V gene are SNHLY and FYNNEI. V shed 8 bases, J shed 6 bases, and the junction held 10 bases outside the gene matches. CDR3 protein: CASRRQGSAQPQHF. The CDR3 DNA sequence: TGTGCCAGCCGTAGACAGGGTTCAGCTCAGCCCCAGCATTTT.

The V and J genes are TRBV3-1 (or the pseudogene TRBV3-2) and TRBJ2-3; 10 positions match TRBD2. Germline V gene lookup returns CDR1 LGHDT and CDR2 YNNKEL (reference sequence). There are 17 residues in the CDR3. The J segment lost 4 bases and the V segment lost 0 bases, leaving 7 bases of the junction unmatched. Written as DNA, the CDR3 is TGTGCCAGCAGCCAAGATTTGCCAGCGGGAGGGGCAGATACGCAGTATTTT. It translates to CASSQDLPAGGADTQYF.

The table lists this clone with a count of one. CDR3 loop: CASRAGTAGGQPQHF. CDR3 coding DNA: TGTGCCAGCAGGGCGGGGACGGCCGGGGGCCAGCCCCAGCATTTT. The gene calls are TRBV6-5 and TRBJ1-5; maybe TRBD1 (6 bases). Trimming shortened V by 6 bases and J by 7 bases, and 19 bases separated the two germline ends. CDR1 and CDR2 from the germline V gene are MNHEY and SVGAGI. The CDR3 has 15 amino acids.

The chain employs TRBV19 and TRBJ2-2; D is possibly TRBD2 (7 bases). The CDR3 runs to 16 residues. The germline CDR1 and CDR2 sequences are LNHDA and SQIVND (reference sequence). V was clipped by 4 bases and J by 2 bases, with 14 bases between them. The CDR3 nucleotides are TGTGCCAGTAGTAAGGCCGGGGGGCGAAACACCGGGGAGCTGTTTTTT. This codes for CASSKAGGRNTGELFF.

The rearrangement links TRBV12-5 to TRBJ2-1; perhaps TRBD1 as D (6 bases). Germline CDR1 reads LGHNT; CDR2 reads FRNRAP. CDR3 length equals 12 residues. Trimming took 7 bases from V and 10 from J, leaving 14 bases between them. CDR3 loop: CASAGEFGEQFF. As DNA, the CDR3 is TGTGCTAGTGCAGGGGAATTCGGGGAGCAGTTCTTC.

The rearrangement links TRBV11-3 to TRBJ2-1; possible D gene TRBD2, 5 bases. CDR1 and CDR2 from the germline V gene are SGHNT and YENEEA. The CDR3 totals 16 residues. V gave up 1 base and J gave up 9 bases, with 19 bases separating them. The CDR3 DNA reads as TGTGCCAGCAGCTTAGGCGTGAGCGGAATAACTTCTGAGCAGTTCTTC. This translates into CASSLGVSGITSEQFF.

The chain combines TRBV11-2 with TRBJ1-1; 9 bases map to TRBD1. The germline V gene encodes CDR1 SGHAT and CDR2 FQNNGV. This CDR3 is 14 amino acids long. J was trimmed by 4 bases and V by 5 bases; bases with no gene match: 5. The CDR3 loop reads CASSRTGGLTEAFF. The DNA for the CDR3 is TGTGCCAGCAGCCGCACAGGGGGCCTCACTGAAGCTTTCTTT.

V is TRBV6-5 and J is TRBJ1-1; TRBD1 is a possible D gene (5 bases). The CDR3 spans 13 residues. Germline loops: CDR1 MNHEY, CDR2 SVGAGI. V was cut by 7 bases and J by 6 bases, with 15 bases left in between. Here the CDR3 reads CASTGQVMAEAFF. CDR3 bases: TGTGCCAGCACAGGGCAGGTAATGGCTGAAGCTTTCTTT.